This is a list of T cell receptor beta chains from one sample in a study of blood T cell repertoires in COVID-19. Sequencing used immunoSEQ multiplex PCR; TCRdb keeps in-frame clones, though not all of them. The table records some 200,000 clones, about 75% of them present only once. The specimen sequenced was peripheral blood. These receptors were collected from a woman in her seventies with acute or convalescent COVID-19. Both conserved end residues are part of each CDR3. D genes are given only for firm matches. Not all rows give a size; the values are once, few, many and, for expanded clones, a class.

>TRBJ1-1|.|TRBV5-1|.
CASSISGGTEAFF
TGCGCCAGCAGCATATCGGGGGGGACTGAAGCTTTCTTT
>TRBJ2-3|.|TRBV7-2|.
CASSFTFGADTQYF
TGTGCCAGCAGCTTCACCTTCGGGGCAGATACGCAGTATTTT
>TRBJ1-3|TRBD1|TRBV10-3|.
CAIRGQGASGNTIYF
TGTGCCATCAGGGGACAGGGCGCAAGCGGAAACACCATATATTTT
>TRBJ1-1|.|TRBV2|.
CASRSTGQSEAFF
TGTGCCAGCAGGTCAACAGGGCAGTCTGAAGCTTTCTTT
>TRBJ2-5|.|TRBV15|.
CATSRDVLAKETQYF
TGTGCCACCAGCAGAGATGTCCTCGCGAAGGAGACCCAGTACTTC
>TRBJ2-1|TRBD2|TRBV6-2/TRBV6-3|.
CASSLTSGRVNEQFF
TGTGCCAGCAGTTTGACTAGCGGGAGGGTGAATGAGCAGTTCTTC
>TRBJ2-1|TRBD2|TRBV5-6|.
CASSLGSGRGHFF
TGTGCCAGCAGCTTGGGAAGCGGGAGGGGCCATTTCTTC
>TRBJ2-3|TRBD2|TRBV7-2|.
CASSLLAGEADTQYF
TGTGCCAGCAGTTTACTAGCGGGAGAGGCAGATACGCAGTATTTT
>TRBJ2-7|TRBD2|TRBV4-2|.
CASTPGLANHEQYF
TGTGCCAGCACCCCGGGACTAGCTAACCACGAGCAGTACTTC
>TRBJ1-5|.|TRBV6-5|.
CASSRGQNNQPQHF
TGTGCCAGCAGTCGAGGACAGAACAATCAGCCCCAGCATTTT
>TRBJ1-1|TRBD1|TRBV5-1|.
CASSFWTGLNTEAFF
TGCGCCAGCAGCTTTTGGACAGGCTTGAACACTGAAGCTTTCTTT
>TRBJ1-5|TRBD1|TRBV4-1|.
CASSQDATGGYQPQHF
TGCGCCAGCAGCCAAGATGCCACAGGGGGTTATCAGCCCCAGCATTTT
>TRBJ2-3|TRBD2|TRBV11-3|.
CASSFLAEDQGTDTQYF
TGTGCCAGCAGCTTTCTAGCGGAGGACCAAGGCACAGATACGCAGTATTTT
>TRBJ2-7|.|TRBV19|.
CASRNTDGRGGEQYF
TGTGCCAGTAGGAACACGGACGGACGAGGGGGCGAGCAGTACTTC
>TRBJ2-1|TRBD2|TRBV24-1|.
CATSDRLAGTNEQFF
TGTGCCACCAGTGATAGGCTAGCGGGGACCAATGAGCAGTTCTTC
>TRBJ2-1|TRBD2|TRBV7-9|.
CASSVRTRSVQFF
TGTGCCAGCAGCGTCAGGACTAGGTCGGTGCAGTTCTTC
>TRBJ1-2|TRBD1|TRBV5-1|.
CASSSWTGTNYGYTF
TGCGCCAGCAGCTCATGGACAGGGACTAACTATGGCTACACCTTC
>TRBJ1-1|.|TRBV2|.
CASAVQHFEAFF
TGTGCCAGCGCCGTACAGCATTTTGAAGCTTTCTTT
>TRBJ1-5|.|TRBV19|.
CASNLYSNQPQHF
TGTGCCAGTAACTTGTATAGCAATCAGCCCCAGCATTTT
>TRBJ2-1|TRBD1|TRBV5-1|.
CASSAGQGRDEQFF
TGCGCCAGCAGCGCCGGACAGGGTAGGGATGAGCAGTTCTTC
>TRBJ1-5|.|TRBV3-1/TRBV3-2|.
CASSQGWGDQPQHF
TGTGCCAGCAGCCAAGGTTGGGGGGATCAGCCCCAGCATTTT
>TRBJ2-3|TRBD1|TRBV4-1|.
CASSQDSAGGPDTQYF
TGCGCCAGCAGCCAAGATTCTGCAGGGGGCCCAGATACGCAGTATTTT
>TRBJ2-3|TRBD1|TRBV4-1|.
CASSQEGDRGYTDTQYF
TGCGCCAGCAGCCAAGAGGGGGACAGGGGGTACACAGATACGCAGTATTTT
>TRBJ1-1|.|TRBV15|few
CATSRGRQFEAFF
TGTGCCACCAGCAGGGGAAGACAGTTTGAAGCTTTCTTT
>TRBJ2-1|.|TRBV30|.
CAFERIYTNEQFF
TGTGCCTTCGAACGAATTTACACCAATGAGCAGTTCTTC
>TRBJ2-1|TRBD2|TRBV6-5|.
CASIMFGMAGDEQFF
TGTGCCAGCATAATGTTTGGGATGGCGGGAGATGAGCAGTTCTTC
>TRBJ1-5|.|TRBV7-2|.
CASSLLQGSNQPQHF
TGTGCCAGCAGCTTACTTCAGGGAAGCAATCAGCCCCAGCATTTT
>TRBJ2-1|.|TRBV3-1/TRBV3-2|.
CASRGAAEQFF
TGTGCCAGCAGGGGAGCGGCGGAGCAGTTCTTC